What follows are 30 T cell receptor beta chains derived from one specimen sequenced in a study of T cell changes during pregnancy in multiple sclerosis. Produced via immunoSEQ multiplex PCR; TCRdb's table is partial and in-frame only. The sample lists tens of thousands of clones, about nine tenths occurring once. The material was CD4+ T cells from peripheral blood mononuclear cells, obtained after pregnancy. These receptors were obtained from a female donor in good health, enrolled as a control in a pregnancy study.

The chain couples TRBV4-3 to TRBJ1-2; D uncertain. Trimming removed 2 bases at V and 0 bases at J, with 16 bases between. The CDR3 is 17 amino acids. Germline V gene sequence: CDR1 LGHNA, CDR2 YSLEER. CDR3 amino acids: CASSQQLDPVSNYGYTF. DNA of the CDR3: TGCGCCAGCAGCCAACAGCTAGACCCAGTATCTAACTATGGCTACACCTTC.

This rearrangement joins TRBV4-1 to TRBJ2-1; perhaps TRBD2 as D (7 bases). Germline V gene data show CDR1 as MGHRA and CDR2 as YSYEKL. The CDR3 length is 16 residues. Trimming pared 0 bases from V and 5 bases from J, leaving 14 bases between. CDR3 bases: TGCGCCAGCAGCCAAGATTTGCGGGGGCCCAACAATGAGCAGTTCTTC. Translating it yields CASSQDLRGPNNEQFF.

The chain joins TRBV15 to TRBJ1-5, with D possibly matching TRBD1 (6 bases). The CDR3 runs 16 residues. Trimming removed 0 bases from V and 6 bases from J, with 15 bases in between. Germline V gene sequence: CDR1 LNHNV, CDR2 YYDKDF (reference sequence). In DNA form, the CDR3 reads TGTGCCACCAGCAGAGATGGGGCAGGGGTCGGTCAGCCCCAGCATTTT. The encoded protein is CATSRDGAGVGQPQHF.

The chain has TRBV12-2 and TRBJ1-5; TRBD1 is taken as the D call from the table, unchecked against the DNA. TRBV12-2 is termed a pseudogene. There are 14 residues in the CDR3. CDR3: CASRSPDSNQPQHF. CDR3 in DNA: TGTGCAAGTCGCTCGCCAGATAGCAATCAGCCCCAGCATTTT.

V is TRBV14 and J is TRBJ1-1; tentatively, D is TRBD1 (6 bases). The CDR3 loop spans 13 amino acids. The germline V gene encodes CDR1 SGHDN and CDR2 FVKESK. V lost 4 bases to trimming and J lost 11 bases, with 17 bases between them. Written as DNA, the CDR3 is TGTGCCAGCAGCCTTAACTTAGGGGGATTGGCTTTCTTT. Its protein is CASSLNLGGLAFF.

The gene calls are TRBV15 and TRBJ2-1; the match to TRBD1 covers 7 bases. The CDR3 has 16 amino acids. V lost 2 bases and J lost 8; bases outside the gene matches: 12. The germline gives CDR1 LNHNV, CDR2 YYDKDF (reference sequence). The CDR3 region is CATSRSPRQGEDEQFF. CDR3 in DNA: TGTGCCACCAGCAGATCTCCCAGACAGGGCGAGGATGAGCAGTTCTTC.

The rearrangement joins TRBV6-6 to TRBJ1-1, with TRBD1 matching 9 bases. The V gene end was trimmed by 7 bases and the J gene end by 3 bases; junction bases not matched to a gene: 9. This CDR3 spans 15 amino acids. Germline loops: CDR1 MNHNY, CDR2 SVGAGI (reference sequence). CDR3 sequence: CASTEQGAGYTEAFF. The CDR3 DNA follows: TGTGCCAGCACAGAACAGGGGGCAGGATACACTGAAGCTTTCTTT.

This CDR3 is CASSLLGQNYEQYF. The CDR3, as DNA: TGTGCCAGCAGTTTATTAGGACAGAACTACGAGCAGTACTTC. V usage is TRBV28 and J usage is TRBJ2-7; D possibly corresponds to TRBD1 (6 bases). This CDR3 region has 14 residues. Germline CDR1 MDHEN, CDR2 SYDVKM. V was shortened by 1 base and J by 3 bases, with 10 bases between the two germline ends. Full variable domain (remainder filled in from reference TRBV28 and TRBJ2-7): DVKVTQSSRYLVKRTGEKVFLECVQDMDHENMFWYRQDPGLGLRLIYFSYDVKMKEKGDIPEGYSVSREKKERFSLILESASTNQTSMYLCASSLLGQNYEQYFGPGTRLTVT.

This clone was seen more than once but under ten times. V usage is TRBV5-1 and J usage is TRBJ1-1, with 7 bases matching TRBD1. Germline CDR1 SGHRS, CDR2 YFSETQ. This CDR3 is 15 amino acids long. V shed 4 bases and J 0 bases; nucleotides not matched to a gene: 6. The CDR3 region has the DNA TGCGCCAGCAGCCCAGACGGGACAGTGAACACTGAAGCTTTCTTT. As protein: CASSPDGTVNTEAFF.

In this sample, this clone turned up once. The chain employs TRBV7-2 and TRBJ2-7, with TRBD1 matching 7 bases. In germline, CDR1 is SGHTA, CDR2 FQGNSA. The V and J ends lost 4 bases and 4 bases, in that order; junction bases with no gene match: 10. The length of the CDR3 is 15 residues. The CDR3 loop is CASSSTGVSEYEQYF. CDR3 bases: TGTGCCAGCAGCTCTACAGGGGTTTCGGAGTACGAGCAGTACTTC.

The chain joins TRBV28 to TRBJ2-1, with 8 bases fitting TRBD2. This CDR3 has 17 residues. The trim removed 3 bases at V and 8 bases at J, leaving 15 bases unmatched. Germline assignment: CDR1 MDHEN and CDR2 SYDVKM. CDR3 residues: CASSLTALAARRDEQFF. The CDR3 nucleotides are TGTGCCAGCAGTTTGACGGCACTAGCGGCCAGGAGAGATGAGCAGTTCTTC.

This sequence joins TRBV7-9 and TRBJ2-5, with TRBD2 matching 7 bases. With 3 bases clipped from V and 2 bases from J, the junction kept 12 bases outside the gene matches. The CDR3 runs to 17 residues. The germline CDR1 and CDR2 sequences are SEHNR and FQNEAQ (reference sequence). CDR3 sequence reads: CASSFPANLAAQETQYF. The CDR3 DNA sequence: TGTGCCAGCAGCTTTCCCGCTAATCTAGCGGCTCAAGAGACCCAGTACTTC.

J is TRBJ1-4 and V is TRBV6-4, with 7 bases fitting TRBD1. The V gene's germline CDR1 is MRHNA and CDR2 SNTAGT. The CDR3 sequence is 15 residues long. The junction had 8 bases not matched to a gene; V was cut back by 3 bases and J by 7 bases. CDR3 amino acids: CASSETGAGSEKLFF. The CDR3 bases are TGTGCCAGCAGTGAAACAGGGGCAGGGAGTGAAAAACTGTTTTTT.

The CDR3 here is CASRSKRGTQETQYF. The CDR3 nucleotides read TGTGCCAGCAGATCTAAGCGGGGGACTCAAGAGACCCAGTACTTC. This sequence joins TRBV7-8 and TRBJ2-5, with 8 nucleotides matching TRBD2. The CDR3 spans 15 residues. Germline V CDR1 and CDR2: SGHVS, FQNEAQ. V was pared by 6 bases and J by 2 bases, with 8 bases of the junction left unmatched.

The chain has TRBV7-8 and TRBJ2-1, with 11 bases aligning to TRBD2. Trimming at V came to 4 bases and at J to 5 bases, leaving 4 bases not matched to a gene. This CDR3 comprises 15 residues. The germline gives CDR1 SGHVS, CDR2 FQNEAQ. Here the CDR3 DNA reads TGTGCCAGCAGCTGGGGACTAGCGGACCACAATGAGCAGTTCTTC. Encoded protein: CASSWGLADHNEQFF.

This clone was seen a single time. This chain connects TRBV5-6 to TRBJ2-5; maybe TRBD1 (6 bases). V lost 4 bases and J 7 bases, leaving 14 bases between the germline ends. The CDR3 sequence is 13 residues long. Germline V CDR1 and CDR2: SGHDT, YYEEEE. The DNA for the CDR3 is TGTGCCAGCAGCCCCGCTGGCAGGGGGACCCAGTACTTC. Its translation is CASSPAGRGTQYF.

The rearrangement uses TRBV2 and TRBJ1-5; D gene uncertain. The CDR3 is 14 amino acids. Germline-derived CDR1 and CDR2 are SNHLY and FYNNEI. V lost 5 bases and J 0 bases, leaving 8 bases between the germline ends. The CDR3 region has the DNA TGTGCCAGCAGTACAGACGGTAGCAATCAGCCCCAGCATTTT. This translates into CASSTDGSNQPQHF.

The rearrangement links TRBV29-1 to TRBJ1-3; 9 bases agree with TRBD1. Germline-derived CDR1 and CDR2 are SQVTM and ANQGSEA. The J segment lost 0 bases and the V segment lost 4 bases, leaving 10 bases of the junction unmatched. The CDR3 is 17 residues long. This CDR3 reads CSVGGPGQGFSGNTIYF. CDR3 bases: TGCAGCGTTGGAGGTCCGGGACAGGGTTTCTCTGGAAACACCATATATTTT. The variable domain in full, with the rest retrieved from reference TRBV29-1 and TRBJ1-3, is SAVISQKPSRDICQRGTSLTIQCQVDSQVTMMFWYRQQPGQSLTLIATANQGSEATYESGFVIDKFPISRPNLTFSTLTVSNMSPEDSSIYLCSVGGPGQGFSGNTIYFGEGSWLTVV.

The chain combines TRBV30 with TRBJ2-3; 8 nucleotides align to TRBD1. This CDR3 comprises 14 residues. In germline, CDR1 is GTSNPN, CDR2 SVGIG (reference sequence). V lost 1 base to trimming and J lost 4 bases; unmatched junction nucleotides: 4. The CDR3 sequence: CAWSGQGAADTQYF. The CDR3 region has the DNA TGTGCCTGGAGTGGGCAGGGGGCCGCAGATACGCAGTATTTT.

J is TRBJ2-3 and V is TRBV6-4; 8 bases map to TRBD2. Germline CDR1 MRHNA, CDR2 SNTAGT. Trimming removed 4 bases from V and 3 bases from J; junction bases left unmatched: 3. The CDR3 is made up of 14 amino acids. The CDR3 DNA is TGTGCCAGCAGTGCGGGGGGGCCGACAGATACGCAGTATTTT. Amino acids: CASSAGGPTDTQYF.

As DNA, the CDR3 is TGTGCCAGCCGGGGGTCCTCCCTCTACGAGCAGTACTTC. Amino acid sequence: CASRGSSLYEQYF. The rearrangement links TRBV28 to TRBJ2-7, with D perhaps matching TRBD2 (6 bases). V gave up 8 bases and J gave up 3 bases, with 14 bases separating them. CDR3 length equals 13 residues. The V gene's germline CDR1 is MDHEN and CDR2 SYDVKM.

The V call is TRBV27, the J call TRBJ2-1, with 8 bases lining up with TRBD1. V trimming: 6 bases; J trimming: 8 bases; junction bases outside the gene matches: 9. The CDR3 has 14 residues. Looked up from germline, CDR1 is MNHEY and CDR2 is SMNVEV (reference sequence). The CDR3 sequence: CASSSTGGIDEQFF. CDR3 sequence (DNA): TGTGCCAGCAGCTCTACAGGGGGTATCGATGAGCAGTTCTTC.

The chain links TRBV28 to TRBJ1-1; D uncertain. The CDR3 has 16 residues. Between the trimmed V and J ends, which lost 3 bases and 7 bases, there was a span of 21 bases. The germline CDR1 and CDR2 sequences are MDHEN and SYDVKM. The CDR3 protein is CASSFPITTRRIEAFF. CDR3 nucleotides: TGTGCCAGCAGTTTCCCTATTACCACTCGGAGAATTGAAGCTTTCTTT.

The chain couples TRBV19 to TRBJ1-5; D perhaps matches TRBD1 (5 bases). V was pared by 5 bases and J by 2 bases, with 10 bases between. This CDR3 has 14 amino acids. The germline V gene has CDR1 LNHDA and CDR2 SQIVND (reference sequence). CDR3 protein: CASSLDTGNQPQHF. The DNA for the CDR3 is TGTGCCAGTAGTCTGGACACCGGCAATCAGCCCCAGCATTTT. Full variable domain (rest looked up from reference TRBV19 and TRBJ1-5): DGGITQSPKYLFRKEGQNVTLSCEQNLNHDAMYWYRQDPGQGLRLIYYSQIVNDFQKGDIAEGYSVSREKKESFPLTVTSAQKNPTAFYLCASSLDTGNQPQHFGDGTRLSIL.

The chain is built from TRBV11-2 and TRBJ2-1, with D tentatively TRBD2 (7 bases). The CDR3 extends over 13 amino acids. V was cut by 8 bases and J by 4 bases, with 12 bases left in between. Germline V gene data show CDR1 as SGHAT and CDR2 as FQNNGV. In DNA form, the CDR3 reads TGTGCCAGCGGGAAGGGGGGGTACAATGAGCAGTTCTTC. It codes for CASGKGGYNEQFF.

Only a few counts were recorded for this clone. The rearrangement uses TRBV28 and TRBJ2-7; TRBD2 is a possible D gene (6 bases). Germline CDR1 and CDR2: MDHEN and SYDVKM. The CDR3 consists of 14 residues. Trimming pared 6 bases from V and 0 bases from J, leaving 12 bases between. This chain's CDR3 is CASRTTGSSYEQYF. The CDR3 DNA is TGTGCCAGCAGGACTACCGGGAGCTCCTACGAGCAGTACTTC.

This clone has just one count. This chain links TRBV7-2 with TRBJ2-3; 16 positions agree with TRBD2. The germline CDR1 and CDR2 sequences are SGHTA and FQGNSA. The CDR3 runs to 18 residues. Trimming removed 4 bases from V and 1 base from J; junction bases left unmatched: 5. CDR3 in amino acids: CASSSGLAGGPGTDTQYF. As DNA, the CDR3 is TGTGCCAGCAGCTCGGGACTAGCGGGGGGGCCGGGCACAGATACGCAGTATTTT.

The chain carries TRBV28 and TRBJ1-1; TRBD1 is a possible D gene (6 bases). The CDR3 extends over 15 amino acids. Germline V gives CDR1 MDHEN, CDR2 SYDVKM. Trimming pared 6 bases from V and 1 base from J, leaving 15 bases between. The CDR3, as DNA: TGTGCCAGCAGCTTCCAATGGGGACAGAACACTGAAGCTTTCTTT. It codes for CASSFQWGQNTEAFF.

The chain links TRBV28 to TRBJ1-1; 11 bases agree with TRBD1. The junction had 7 bases not matched to a gene; V was cut back by 1 base and J by 6 bases. The length of the CDR3 is 16 residues. CDR1 is MDHEN, CDR2 SYDVKM, per germline. CDR3 protein: CASSLSQGQGASEAFF. In nucleotides, the CDR3 is TGTGCCAGCAGTTTATCCCAAGGACAGGGGGCATCTGAAGCTTTCTTT.

The gene calls are TRBV6-5 and TRBJ2-1, with D tentatively TRBD1 (5 bases). The germline gives CDR1 MNHEY, CDR2 SVGAGI. V lost 3 bases, J lost 9 bases, and 15 bases lay in between. The CDR3 runs 14 residues. The CDR3 DNA follows: TGTGCCAGCAGTTATTTTAAAGGGGCCGGTGAGCAGTTCTTC. Translating gives CASSYFKGAGEQFF.